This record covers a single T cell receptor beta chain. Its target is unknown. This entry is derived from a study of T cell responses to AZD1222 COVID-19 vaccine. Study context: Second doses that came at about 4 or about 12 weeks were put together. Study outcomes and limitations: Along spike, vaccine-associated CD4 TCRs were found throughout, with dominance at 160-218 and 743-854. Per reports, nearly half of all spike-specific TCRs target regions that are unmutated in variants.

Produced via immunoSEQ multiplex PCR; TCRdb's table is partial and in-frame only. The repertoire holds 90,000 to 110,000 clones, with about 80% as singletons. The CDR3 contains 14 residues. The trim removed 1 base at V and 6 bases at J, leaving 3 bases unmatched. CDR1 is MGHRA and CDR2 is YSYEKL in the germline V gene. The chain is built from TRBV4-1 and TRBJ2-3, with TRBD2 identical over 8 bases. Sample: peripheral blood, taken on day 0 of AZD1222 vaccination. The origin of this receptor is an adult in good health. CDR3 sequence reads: CASSQAGGRDTQYF. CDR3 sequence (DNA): TGCGCCAGCAGCCAAGCGGGGGGGCGCGATACGCAGTATTTT.